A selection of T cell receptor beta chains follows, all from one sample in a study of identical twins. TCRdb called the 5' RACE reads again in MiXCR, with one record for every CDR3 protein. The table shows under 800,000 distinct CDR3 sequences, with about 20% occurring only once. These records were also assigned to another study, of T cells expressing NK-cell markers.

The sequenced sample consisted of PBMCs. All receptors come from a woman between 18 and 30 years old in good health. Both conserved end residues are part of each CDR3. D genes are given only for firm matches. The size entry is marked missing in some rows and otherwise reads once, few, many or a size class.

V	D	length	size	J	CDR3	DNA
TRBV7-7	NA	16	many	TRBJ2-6	CASSPTGSSGANVLTF	TGTGCTAGCAGCCCGACAGGAAGCTCTGGGGCCAACGTCCTGACTTTC
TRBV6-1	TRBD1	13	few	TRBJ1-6	CASRIRGDSPLHF	TGTGCCAGCCGGATCAGGGGGGATTCACCCCTCCACTTT
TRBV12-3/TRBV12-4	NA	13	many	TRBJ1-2	CASSLAQGGGYTF	TGTGCCAGCAGTTTAGCACAGGGAGGGGGCTACACCTTC
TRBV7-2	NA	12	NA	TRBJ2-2	CARRQPTGELFF	TGTGCCCGACGACAGCCAACCGGGGAGCTGTTTTTT
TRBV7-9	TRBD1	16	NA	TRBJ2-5	CASSLSGTGATETQYF	TGTGCCAGCAGCTTATCAGGGACAGGGGCCACCGAGACCCAGTACTTC
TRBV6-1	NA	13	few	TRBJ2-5	CASGPGWGETQYF	TGTGCCAGCGGTCCAGGATGGGGAGAGACCCAGTACTTC
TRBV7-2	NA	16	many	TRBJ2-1	CASSLVGTPDYNEQFF	TGTGCCAGCAGCTTAGTGGGGACTCCGGATTACAATGAGCAGTTCTTC
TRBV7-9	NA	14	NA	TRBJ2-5	CASSDIWDQETQYF	TGTGCCAGCAGCGACATCTGGGACCAAGAGACCCAGTACTTC
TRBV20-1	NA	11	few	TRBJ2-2	CSGRRSGELFF	TGCAGTGGACGTAGGTCCGGGGAGCTGTTTTTT
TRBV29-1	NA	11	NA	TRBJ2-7	CSVGSRYEQYF	TGCAGCGTTGGTTCCCGTTACGAGCAGTACTTC
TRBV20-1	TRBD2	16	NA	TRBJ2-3	CSALQTSGDFTDTQYF	TGCAGTGCTCTCCAAACTAGCGGGGATTTCACAGATACGCAGTATTTT
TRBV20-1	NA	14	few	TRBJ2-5	CSARHGQRQETQYF	TGCAGTGCTAGACACGGACAGAGACAAGAGACCCAGTACTTC
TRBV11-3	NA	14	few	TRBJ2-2	CASSLELNTGELFF	TGTGCCAGCAGCTTAGAGTTGAACACCGGGGAGCTGTTTTTT
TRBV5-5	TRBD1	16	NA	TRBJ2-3	CASSLGTVPYTDTQYF	TGTGCCAGCAGCTTAGGGACAGTTCCCTACACAGATACGCAGTATTTT
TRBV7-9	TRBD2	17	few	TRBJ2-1	CASSPGMAGEDYNEQFF	TGTGCCAGCAGCCCCGGGATGGCGGGAGAAGACTACAATGAGCAGTTCTTC
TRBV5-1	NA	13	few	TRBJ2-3	CASSLNGADTQYF	TGCGCCAGCAGCTTGAATGGGGCAGATACGCAGTATTTT
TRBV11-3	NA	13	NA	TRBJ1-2	CASSRSGGYGYTF	TGTGCCAGCAGCCGTTCGGGGGGCTATGGCTACACCTTC
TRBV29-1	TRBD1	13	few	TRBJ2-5	CSVDRVGQETQYF	TGCAGCGTAGACAGGGTCGGCCAAGAGACCCAGTACTTC
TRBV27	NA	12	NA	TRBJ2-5	CASGPYQETQYF	TGTGCCAGCGGTCCGTACCAAGAGACCCAGTACTTC
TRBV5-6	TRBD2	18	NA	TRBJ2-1	CASSLASGGSISYNEQFF	TGTGCCAGCAGCTTGGCTAGCGGGGGGTCAATTTCCTACAATGAGCAGTTCTTC
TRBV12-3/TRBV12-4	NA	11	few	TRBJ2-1	CASSRDIGQFF	TGTGCCAGCAGCAGGGACATAGGGCAGTTCTTC
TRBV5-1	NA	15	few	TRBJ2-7	CASSHSQGRSYEQYF	TGCGCCAGCTCCCACTCACAGGGAAGGTCATACGAGCAGTACTTC
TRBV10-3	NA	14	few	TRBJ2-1	CAIRGIGTGNEQFF	TGTGCCATCCGGGGGATCGGGACTGGCAATGAGCAGTTCTTC
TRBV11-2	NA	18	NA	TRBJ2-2	CASSLGPLGPPNTGELFF	TGTGCCAGCAGCTTAGGACCTTTGGGACCTCCGAACACCGGGGAGCTGTTTTTT
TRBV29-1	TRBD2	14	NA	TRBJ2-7	CSVRLAGATYEQYF	TGCAGCGTGAGACTAGCGGGAGCAACATACGAGCAGTACTTC
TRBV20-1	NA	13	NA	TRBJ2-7	CSASGPRPYEQYF	TGCAGTGCTAGCGGGCCTCGCCCCTACGAGCAGTACTTC
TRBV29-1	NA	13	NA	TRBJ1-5	CSVIEQSNQPQHF	TGCAGCGTTATTGAGCAGAGCAATCAGCCCCAGCATTTT
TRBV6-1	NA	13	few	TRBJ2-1	CASGYPVIDEQFF	TGTGCCAGCGGCTATCCTGTGATCGATGAGCAGTTCTTC